The source of this T cell receptor (beta chain) is a study of blood T cell repertoires in COVID-19. Per the original data handling: Nucleated cell number was recorded as an estimate derived from reference gene primer amplification. Here immunoSEQ multiplex PCR was the method, and the copy in TCRdb shows in-frame clones only, minus some. That table furnishes V, J and clone size, whereas the DNA furnished D and trimming. The data show fewer than 35,000 clones, with about 91% seen just once and almost 10% held by the top ten. The CDR3 runs 15 residues. The V gene's germline CDR1 is SGDLS and CDR2 YYNGEE. The junction had 9 bases not matched to a gene; V was cut back by 2 bases and J by 7 bases.

Material: peripheral blood. This rearrangement joins TRBV9 to TRBJ2-1, with 7 bases that match TRBD2. This clonotype originated in a human donor with active COVID-19. The donor label of this sample is uncertain. CDR3 sequence reads: CASSVVGEGRNEQFF. The CDR3 DNA sequence: TGTGCCAGCAGCGTTGTGGGGGAGGGCCGAAATGAGCAGTTCTTC.